A single sample is the source of the 10 T cell receptor beta chains below, sequenced in a study of early stage breast cancer tumors. Measured with immunoSEQ multiplex PCR; TCRdb has only the in-frame clones, and not every one. The sample holds about 51,000 clones, approximately 78% seen once. Sequences were obtained from blood. The receptor source for this set is a person in their forties with breast cancer.

The CDR3 DNA is TGTGCCAGCAGTTCGGGCCCAGCGGGAGATACGCAGTATTTT. Translated: CASSSGPAGDTQYF. This sequence joins TRBV6-6 and TRBJ2-3, with TRBD2 as a possible D gene (6 bases). The V gene lost 4 bases and the J gene lost 5 bases, with 13 bases spanning the gap. Germline V gives CDR1 MNHNY, CDR2 SVGAGI (reference sequence). The CDR3 spans 14 residues.

The CDR3 nucleotides are TGTGCCAGCAGCCGGGTCTTGAACACTGAAGCTTTCTTT. This gives the protein CASSRVLNTEAFF. The rearrangement uses TRBV9 and TRBJ1-1, with D unresolved. The CDR3 contains 13 residues. Germline V lookup: CDR1 SGDLS, CDR2 YYNGEE. Trimming took off 4 bases at V and 0 bases at J, with 7 bases between the two ends. The full variable domain, in which reference TRBV9 and TRBJ1-1 provide the parts outside the CDR3, is DSGVTQTPKHLITATGQRVTLRCSPRSGDLSVYWYQQSLDQGLQFLIQYYNGEERAKGNILERFSAQQFPDLHSELNLSSLELGDSALYFCASSRVLNTEAFFGQGTRLTVV.

This chain uses TRBV10-1 with TRBJ1-1; TRBD1 is a possible D gene (5 bases). CDR3 length: 13 residues. Trimming shortened V by 3 bases and J by 5 bases, and 10 bases separated the two germline ends. Per the germline V gene, CDR1 is WNHNN and CDR2 is SYGVQD (reference sequence). In DNA, the CDR3 is TGCGCCAGCAGTGAATCAGGGACGACTGAAGCTTTCTTT. Protein sequence: CASSESGTTEAFF.

This chain joins TRBV18 and TRBJ2-1; TRBD2 matches 12 bases. Germline-derived CDR1 and CDR2 are KGHSH and LQKENI. V gave up 4 bases and J gave up 6 bases; unmatched junction bases: 7. CDR3 length equals 16 residues. In DNA form, the CDR3 reads TGTGCCAGCTCACGAACGACTAGCGGGAGAGGCAATGAGCAGTTCTTC. This codes for CASSRTTSGRGNEQFF.

On this clone itself: The junction does not match germline at one end; this may be a read error. This chain uses TRBV7-7 with TRBJ2-2; maybe TRBD2 (6 bases). Germline values: CDR1 SSHAT, CDR2 FNYEAQ (reference sequence). CDR3 length equals 13 residues. The CDR3 loop is CASSPGVAGELFF. CDR3 nucleotide sequence: TGTGCTAGCAGCCCGGGGGTCGCCGGGGAGCTGTTTTTT. Drawing the rest from reference TRBV7-7 and TRBJ2-2, the complete variable domain is GAGVSQSPRYKVTKRGQDVTLRCDPISSHATLYWYQQALGQGPEFLTYFNYEAQPDKSGLPSDRFSAERPEGSISTLTIQRTEQRDSAMYRCASSPGVAGELFFGEGSRLTVL.

V gene TRBV30 combines with J gene TRBJ1-2; tentative D call: TRBD1 (6 bases). Trimming cost V 7 bases and J 2 bases, with 11 bases left between them. Looked up from germline, CDR1 is GTSNPN and CDR2 is SVGIG (reference sequence). The CDR3 totals 12 residues. Here the CDR3 reads CALRTVNYGYTF. CDR3 nucleotides: TGTGCCTTGCGGACAGTCAACTATGGCTACACCTTC.

V usage is TRBV7-9 and J usage is TRBJ2-5; D may be TRBD2 (5 bases). V gave up 5 bases and J gave up 4 bases, with 11 bases separating them. This CDR3 spans 13 amino acids. CDR1 and CDR2 from the germline V gene are SEHNR and FQNEAQ (reference sequence). The CDR3 DNA reads TGTGCCAGCAGCCTGTCGGGATTAGAGACCCAGTACTTC. Translated, it gives CASSLSGLETQYF.

The V gene is TRBV7-3, the J gene TRBJ2-5, with D possibly being TRBD1 or TRBD2 (6 bases each). The CDR3 totals 15 residues. Germline V gene lookup returns CDR1 SGHTA and CDR2 FQGTGA. With 5 bases removed from V and 5 bases from J, the gap between germline ends came to 18 bases. In DNA form, the CDR3 reads TGTGCCAGCAGCCGAATATCGGGGGCCGGGGAGACCCAGTACTTC. It encodes CASSRISGAGETQYF.

V usage is TRBV29-1 and J usage is TRBJ2-1, with unresolved D. Germline-derived CDR1 and CDR2 are SQVTM and ANQGSEA. Trimming shortened V by 2 bases and J by 1 base, and 9 bases separated the two germline ends. The CDR3 length is 14 residues. The CDR3 sequence is CSVELGSSYNEQFF. In nucleotides, the CDR3 is TGCAGCGTTGAATTGGGGTCGTCCTACAATGAGCAGTTCTTC.

The chain recombines TRBV5-1 with TRBJ2-7, with D possibly TRBD1 on 7 matching bases. The CDR3 contains 12 residues. The germline CDR1 and CDR2 sequences are SGHRS and YFSETQ. V gave up 4 bases and J gave up 5 bases, with 10 bases separating them. CDR3 bases: TGCGCCAGCAGCGGGGGGACAGACGAGCAGTACTTC. It codes for CASSGGTDEQYF. The entire variable domain, with the rest obtained from reference TRBV5-1 and TRBJ2-7, is as follows: KAGVTQTPRYLIKTRGQQVTLSCSPISGHRSVSWYQQTPGQGLQFLFEYFSETQRNKGNFPGRFSGRQFSNSRSEMNVSTLELGDSALYLCASSGGTDEQYFGPGTRLTVT.